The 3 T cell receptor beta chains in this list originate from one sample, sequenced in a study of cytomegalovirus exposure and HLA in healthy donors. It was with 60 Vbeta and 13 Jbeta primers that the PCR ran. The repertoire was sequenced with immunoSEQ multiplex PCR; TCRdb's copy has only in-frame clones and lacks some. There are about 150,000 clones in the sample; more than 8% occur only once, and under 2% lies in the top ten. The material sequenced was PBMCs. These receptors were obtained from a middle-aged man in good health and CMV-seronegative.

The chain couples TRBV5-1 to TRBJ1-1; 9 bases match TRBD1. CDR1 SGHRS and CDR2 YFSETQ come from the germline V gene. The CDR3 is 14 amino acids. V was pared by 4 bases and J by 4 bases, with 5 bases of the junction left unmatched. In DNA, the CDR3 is TGCGCCAGCAGCCTAGACAGGGGGGTCACTGAAGCTTTCTTT. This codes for CASSLDRGVTEAFF.

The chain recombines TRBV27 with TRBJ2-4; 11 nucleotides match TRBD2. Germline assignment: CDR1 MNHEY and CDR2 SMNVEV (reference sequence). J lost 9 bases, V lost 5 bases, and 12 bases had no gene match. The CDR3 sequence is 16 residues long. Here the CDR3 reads CASSLPYSGGARIQYF. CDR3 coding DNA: TGTGCCAGCAGTCTCCCTTATAGCGGGGGGGCCCGCATTCAGTACTTC.

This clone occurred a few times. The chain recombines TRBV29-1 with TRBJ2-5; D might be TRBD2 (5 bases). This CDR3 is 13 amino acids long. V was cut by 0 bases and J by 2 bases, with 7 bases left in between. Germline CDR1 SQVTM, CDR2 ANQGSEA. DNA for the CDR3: TGCAGCGTTGAAGATCCGGGACAAGAGACCCAGTACTTC. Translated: CSVEDPGQETQYF. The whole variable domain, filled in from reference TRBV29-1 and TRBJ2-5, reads SAVISQKPSRDICQRGTSLTIQCQVDSQVTMMFWYRQQPGQSLTLIATANQGSEATYESGFVIDKFPISRPNLTFSTLTVSNMSPEDSSIYLCSVEDPGQETQYFGPGTRLLVL.